The T cell receptor beta chain under discussion was sequenced for a study of blood T cells in healthy people across ages (dated by TCRdb to about 2015). A note on the overall study: Template switching captured roughly one uniquely barcoded TCR beta cDNA molecule per two T cells in model experiments. Age-related changes in TCR beta repertoire diversity were measured in the study by deep sequencing normalized with unique cDNA molecular identifiers. Donors were grouped into four age groups: young (average 16 years), middle-aged (around 39), aged (around 62) and long-lived (about 90). Donors of different ages were randomly distributed across sequencing lanes to avoid experimental bias. The study analyzed two additional independent replicas of 1 million unique cDNA reads from the same blood draw for two donors, one aged 18 to 30 and one aged 80 or older. Overall results and qualifications from the work: Since profiling was done on bulk unsorted PBMCs, naive and antigen-experienced compartments could not be conclusively compared. The long-lived group showed more naive CD4+ T cells, fewer expanded clones and increased TCR diversity than the aged group, suggesting age selection. As age increased, observed TCR beta diversity per million T cells dropped in a roughly linear way, and a significant reduction was already evident by age approximately 40. Donor CMV infection status was unknown, potentially confounding age-related changes in expanded clonotypes. Observed TCR beta diversity correlated strongly with the percentage of naive T cells measured by flow cytometry. Estimates of total diversity based on one million sequenced T cells were considered lower bounds and underestimates.

The library was prepared using 5' RACE. This sample was sequenced with an Illumina HiSeq 2500. The second PCR ran for about 7 to 11 cycles and used a J-beta primer mix along with a sample-barcoded 5' primer. A template-switch 5' adaptor carrying 12 random nucleotides introduced a unique molecular identifier onto each TCR beta cDNA molecule. At least 2.5 million CDR3-containing paired-end reads were obtained from each sample. First-strand cDNA synthesis was performed from all RNA using the Mint cDNA synthesis kit, with priming by a TRBC-specific oligonucleotide. After uracil-DNA glycosylase treatment, a first 18-cycle PCR used universal primers M1SS and BC2_uni_R on all cDNA. Regarding the original processing steps: For normalization, 1 million high-quality reads, each with a distinct molecular identifier, were randomly selected from each sample. Instead of being binned into consensus sequences, reads with shared molecular identifiers were discarded. CDR3 identification, clonotype clustering and error correction used MiTCR with a Q25 quality threshold and the strictest error-elimination algorithm. Lower-bound total TCR beta diversity was estimated with a nonparametric unseen species model using Euler transformation. TCRdb ran its own pipeline on the public reads, namely fastp trimming at Q25 and MiXCR clone calling, and kept in-frame beta chains. Each CDR3 protein gets just one entry, which takes the most common genes and DNA from the rows behind it. These V and J calls are TCRdb output, not the study's own analysis. The sample has about 620,000 distinct CDR3 sequences on record, more than 45% of them singletons. The ten biggest clones cover 13% of the sample.

As regards this clonotype: The antigen it recognizes is unknown. It has no much larger one-base neighbor in the sample; base qualities were not kept.

Systemically healthy Caucasian individuals from Russia, some 38 in total and aged about 6 to 95 years, were included as donors. Around 10 milliliters of peripheral blood were collected from each donor into EDTA-treated Vacutainer tubes. Ficoll-Paque density-gradient centrifugation was used to isolate PBMCs, with at least 6.5 million per sample. Trizol reagent was used to extract total RNA from PBMCs, with at least 5 micrograms per sample. The percentages of naive CD45RAhigh/CD27high T cells were determined by flow cytometry on a PBMC aliquot from every donor. Relative to germline, V is missing 7 bases and J is missing 4 bases, with 4 bases of the junction outside any gene match. From its cysteine to its phenylalanine, the CDR3 spans 13 amino acids. Only the CDR3 region is kept as DNA, spanning 39 bases read in frame from base 1.

The sequence was collected from a woman of 80 years or more in good health. This chain joins TRBV12-3 or TRBV12-4 to TRBJ2-4, with 7 junctional bases fitting TRBD1. The specimen sequenced was blood. The CDR3 protein sequence reads: CASTRQGKNIQYF. The bases are TGTGCCAGCACCAGACAGGGAAAAAACATTCAGTACTTC.